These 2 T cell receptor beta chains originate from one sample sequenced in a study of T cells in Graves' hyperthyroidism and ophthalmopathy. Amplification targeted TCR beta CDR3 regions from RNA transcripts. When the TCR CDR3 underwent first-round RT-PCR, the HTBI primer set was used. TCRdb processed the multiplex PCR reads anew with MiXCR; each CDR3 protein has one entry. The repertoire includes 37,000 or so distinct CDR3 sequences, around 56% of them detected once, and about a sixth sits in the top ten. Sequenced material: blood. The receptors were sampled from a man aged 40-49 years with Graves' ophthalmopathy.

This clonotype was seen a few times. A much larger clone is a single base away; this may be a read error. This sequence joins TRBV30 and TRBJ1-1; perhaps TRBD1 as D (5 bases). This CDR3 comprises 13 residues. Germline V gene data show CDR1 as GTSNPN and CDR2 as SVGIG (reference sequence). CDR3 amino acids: CAGKGRENTGAFF. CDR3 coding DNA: TGTGCCGGGAAGGGCAGGGAGAACACTGGAGCTTTCTTT.

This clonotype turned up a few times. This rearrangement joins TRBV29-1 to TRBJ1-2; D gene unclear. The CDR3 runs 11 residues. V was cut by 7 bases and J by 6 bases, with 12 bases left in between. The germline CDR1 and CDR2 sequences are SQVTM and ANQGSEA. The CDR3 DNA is TGCAGCGCCGCGGATGGAGATGGCTACACCTTC. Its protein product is CSAADGDGYTF. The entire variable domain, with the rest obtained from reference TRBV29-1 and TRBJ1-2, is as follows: SAVISQKPSRDICQRGTSLTIQCQVDSQVTMMFWYRQQPGQSLTLIATANQGSEATYESGFVIDKFPISRPNLTFSTLTVSNMSPEDSSIYLCSAADGDGYTFGSGTRLTVV.